The 3 T cell receptor beta chains listed next were all sequenced from one sample in a study of T cell responses to AZD1222 COVID-19 vaccine. Sequencing used immunoSEQ multiplex PCR; TCRdb keeps in-frame clones, though not all of them. The sample lists fewer than 85,000 clones, 87% occurring once. This sample comprised peripheral blood, obtained 28 days after the second AZD1222 dose. These receptors were obtained from an adult who received the AZD1222 COVID-19 vaccine.

The chain has TRBV30 and TRBJ1-5; weak D call: TRBD1 (5 bases). The CDR3 contains 15 residues. The ends were cut back, 0 bases at V and 0 bases at J, with 9 bases in the middle. Germline CDR1 is GTSNPN and CDR2 is SVGIG (reference sequence). CDR3 sequence (DNA): TGTGCCTGGAGTGTAGGGACCCATAGCAATCAGCCCCAGCATTTT. It is translated as CAWSVGTHSNQPQHF.

V and J are TRBV5-4 and TRBJ2-1, with 9 bases aligning to TRBD2. This CDR3 has 16 residues. The germline CDR1 and CDR2 sequences are SGHNT and YYREEE (reference sequence). V lost 5 bases to trimming and J lost 5 bases; unmatched junction nucleotides: 11. CDR3 loop: CASRRPASGTHNEQFF. In DNA, the CDR3 is TGTGCCAGCAGGAGGCCGGCTAGCGGGACGCACAATGAGCAGTTCTTC.

This rearrangement joins TRBV4-2 to TRBJ2-3, with 14 nucleotides matching TRBD2. Germline CDR1 and CDR2: LGHNA and YNFKEQ. The CDR3 is 20 residues long. The trim removed 1 base at V and 5 bases at J, leaving 14 bases unmatched. The CDR3, as DNA: TGTGCCAGCAGCCAAGGATTTTGGACTAGCGGGGGGATATCTTTAGATACGCAGTATTTT. It specifies CASSQGFWTSGGISLDTQYF.